The clone carrying this T cell receptor (beta chain) was seen a single time. The V segment lost 4 bases and the J segment 7 bases; nucleotides outside the gene matches: 5. Looked up from germline, CDR1 is SGDLS and CDR2 is YYNGEE. The CDR3 extends over 14 amino acids. This specimen comes from a study of blood T cell repertoires in COVID-19. Sequencing was performed with immunoSEQ multiplex PCR; in TCRdb, only in-frame clones are kept and a portion is missing. The sample consists of 200,000 to 250,000 clones, 83% of them appearing once. The clonotype was recovered from a woman aged 45-65 years with acute or convalescent COVID-19. The sequenced sample consisted of peripheral blood. The chain joins TRBV9 to TRBJ2-2; TRBD1 agrees at 9 bases. DNA for the CDR3: TGTGCCAGCAGCAAGGGACAGGGTAACGGGGAGCTGTTTTTT. This codes for CASSKGQGNGELFF.